The entry below gives a single T cell receptor beta chain sequence along with its context. Method: immunoSEQ multiplex PCR; TCRdb's copy keeps in-frame clones and lacks some. This table has roughly 200,000 clones, approximately 90% appearing once. This sample is drawn from a study of blood T cell repertoires in COVID-19. This CDR3 region has 15 residues. In germline, CDR1 is MNHEY, CDR2 SVGAGI. V was clipped by 6 bases and J by 1 base, with 15 bases between them. This sequence joins TRBV6-5 and TRBJ1-2; D might be TRBD1 (5 bases). Sequencing was done on a sample of peripheral blood. The source of this sequence is a man older than 75 with acute or convalescent COVID-19. This CDR3 reads CASSQVDTLNYGYTF. The CDR3 region has the DNA TGTGCCAGCAGCCAGGTGGACACCCTTAACTATGGCTACACCTTC.